Sequencing of this TCR beta chain was carried out in a study of blood T cell repertoires in COVID-19. Turning to the study itself: COVID-19 samples collected from the United States, Italy and Spain covered acute and convalescent phases. PBMCs, B-cell-depleted T cells, or T cells were the source of the cDNA or gDNA that made up the material.

Germline CDR1 reads SGHVS; CDR2 reads FQNEAQ. V gave up 1 base and J gave up 0 bases, with 19 bases separating them. CDR3 size: 19 residues. As processed by the authors: Using reference gene primer amplification, nucleated cell counts were estimated. Generated by immunoSEQ multiplex PCR, the TCRdb table keeps only in-frame clones and is missing some. V, J and clone size were drawn from that table, and D and trimming were deduced from the DNA. The table lists about 230,000 clones, roughly 80% of them singletons. The V call is TRBV7-8, the J call TRBJ1-5, with D maybe TRBD1 (5 bases). The sequence derives from a woman aged 70 to 79 with active or convalescent COVID-19. The specimen sequenced was peripheral blood. CDR3 region: CASSLGRAGPEYSNQPQHF. Here the CDR3 DNA reads TGTGCCAGCAGCTTAGGCCGGGCAGGGCCCGAATATAGCAATCAGCCCCAGCATTTT.